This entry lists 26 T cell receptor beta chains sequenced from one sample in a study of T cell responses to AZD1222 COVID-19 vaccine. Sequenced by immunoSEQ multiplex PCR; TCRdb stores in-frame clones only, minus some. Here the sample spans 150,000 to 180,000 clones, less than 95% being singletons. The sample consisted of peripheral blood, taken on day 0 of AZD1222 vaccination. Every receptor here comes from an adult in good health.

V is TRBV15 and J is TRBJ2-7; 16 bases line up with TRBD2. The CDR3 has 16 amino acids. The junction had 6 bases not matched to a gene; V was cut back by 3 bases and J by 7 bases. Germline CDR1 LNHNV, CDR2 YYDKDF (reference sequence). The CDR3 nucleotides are TGTGCCACCAGCAGGGGACTAGCGGGAGGGCCGGGGGAGCAGTACTTC. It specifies CATSRGLAGGPGEQYF.

CDR3 protein: CATSDPGQGYEQYF. The CDR3 DNA follows: TGTGCCACCAGTGACCCTGGACAGGGCTACGAGCAGTACTTC. V is TRBV24-1 and J is TRBJ2-7, with 8 bases identical to TRBD1. CDR1 is KGHDR and CDR2 is SFDVKD in the germline V gene. With 4 bases clipped from V and 3 bases from J, the junction kept 4 bases outside the gene matches. This CDR3 has 14 residues.

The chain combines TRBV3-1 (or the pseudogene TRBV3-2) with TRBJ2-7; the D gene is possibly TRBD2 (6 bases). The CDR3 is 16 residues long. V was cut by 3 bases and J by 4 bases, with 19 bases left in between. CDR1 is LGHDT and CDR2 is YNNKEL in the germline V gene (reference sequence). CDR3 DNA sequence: TGTGCCAGCAGCCAGGAAACCGGGACTTTCTGGTACGAGCAGTACTTC. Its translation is CASSQETGTFWYEQYF.

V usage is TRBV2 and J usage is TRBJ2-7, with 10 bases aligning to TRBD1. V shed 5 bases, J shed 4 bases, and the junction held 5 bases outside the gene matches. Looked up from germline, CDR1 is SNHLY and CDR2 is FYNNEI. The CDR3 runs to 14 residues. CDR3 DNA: TGTGCCAGCAGTAGGGACAGGGGACCTTACGAGCAGTACTTC. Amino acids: CASSRDRGPYEQYF. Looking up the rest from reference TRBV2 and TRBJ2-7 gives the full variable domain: EPEVTQTPSHQVTQMGQEVILRCVPISNHLYFYWYRQILGQKVEFLVSFYNNEISEKSEIFDDQFSVERPDGSNFTLKIRSTKLEDSAMYFCASSRDRGPYEQYFGPGTRLTVT.

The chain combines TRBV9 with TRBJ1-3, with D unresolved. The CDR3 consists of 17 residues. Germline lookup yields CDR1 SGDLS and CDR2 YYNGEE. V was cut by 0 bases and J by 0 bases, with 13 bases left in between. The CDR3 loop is CASSVAPLSSSGNTIYF. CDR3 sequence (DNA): TGTGCCAGCAGCGTAGCTCCCCTCTCGTCCTCTGGAAACACCATATATTTT.

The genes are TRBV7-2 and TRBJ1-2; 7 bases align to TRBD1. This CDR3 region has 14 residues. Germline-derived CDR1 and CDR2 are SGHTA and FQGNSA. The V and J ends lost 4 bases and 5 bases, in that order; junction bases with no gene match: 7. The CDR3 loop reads CASSSRQGRYGYTF. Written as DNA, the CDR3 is TGTGCCAGCAGCTCCAGACAGGGTCGTTATGGCTACACCTTC. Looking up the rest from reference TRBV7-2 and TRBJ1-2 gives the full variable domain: GAGVSQSPSNKVTEKGKDVELRCDPISGHTALYWYRQSLGQGLEFLIYFQGNSAPDKSGLPSDRFSAERTGGSVSTLTIQRTQQEDSAVYLCASSSRQGRYGYTFGSGTRLTVV.

The CDR3 DNA reads TGTGCCATCAGTGTAGGACGGGGGAACACTGAAGCTTTCTTT. Protein sequence: CAISVGRGNTEAFF. The chain recombines TRBV10-3 with TRBJ1-1, with D hard to call. The CDR3 sequence is 14 residues long. Germline CDR1 reads ENHRY; CDR2 reads SYGVKD. Trimming took 4 bases from V and 1 from J, leaving 10 bases between them.

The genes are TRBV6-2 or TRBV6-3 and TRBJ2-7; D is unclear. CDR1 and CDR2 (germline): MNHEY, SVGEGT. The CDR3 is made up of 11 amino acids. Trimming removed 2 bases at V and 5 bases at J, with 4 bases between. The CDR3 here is CASSYADEQYF. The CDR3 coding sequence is TGTGCCAGCAGTTACGCTGACGAGCAGTACTTC.

CDR3 in amino acids: CASSQDPVLRQPQHF. The DNA for the CDR3 is TGCGCCAGCAGCCAAGATCCCGTCCTTCGGCAGCCCCAGCATTTT. This chain connects TRBV4-3 to TRBJ1-5; D call uncertain. V lost 0 bases and J lost 7, with 13 bases in between. Per the germline V gene, CDR1 is LGHNA and CDR2 is YSLEER. The CDR3 has 15 amino acids.

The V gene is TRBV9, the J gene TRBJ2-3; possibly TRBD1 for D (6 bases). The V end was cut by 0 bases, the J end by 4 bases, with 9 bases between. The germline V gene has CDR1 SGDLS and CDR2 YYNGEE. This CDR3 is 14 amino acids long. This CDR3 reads CASSVAGDADTQYF. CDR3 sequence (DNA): TGTGCCAGCAGCGTAGCAGGGGACGCAGATACGCAGTATTTT. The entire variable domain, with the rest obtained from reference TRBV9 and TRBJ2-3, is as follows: DSGVTQTPKHLITATGQRVTLRCSPRSGDLSVYWYQQSLDQGLQFLIQYYNGEERAKGNILERFSAQQFPDLHSELNLSSLELGDSALYFCASSVAGDADTQYFGPGTRLTVL.

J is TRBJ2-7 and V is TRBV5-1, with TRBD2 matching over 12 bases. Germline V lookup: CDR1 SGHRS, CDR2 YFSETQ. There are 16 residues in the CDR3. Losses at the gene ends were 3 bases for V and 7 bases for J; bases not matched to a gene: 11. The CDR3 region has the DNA TGCGCCAGCAGCTCCCTAGCGGGAGGGAGGGCCTGGGAGCAGTACTTC. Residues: CASSSLAGGRAWEQYF.

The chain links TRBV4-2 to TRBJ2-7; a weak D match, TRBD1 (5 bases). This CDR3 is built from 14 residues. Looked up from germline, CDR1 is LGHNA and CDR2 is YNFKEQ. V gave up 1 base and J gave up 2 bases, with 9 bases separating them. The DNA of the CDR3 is TGTGCCAGCAGCCAAGTGTCAGGGACCTACGAGCAGTACTTC. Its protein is CASSQVSGTYEQYF.

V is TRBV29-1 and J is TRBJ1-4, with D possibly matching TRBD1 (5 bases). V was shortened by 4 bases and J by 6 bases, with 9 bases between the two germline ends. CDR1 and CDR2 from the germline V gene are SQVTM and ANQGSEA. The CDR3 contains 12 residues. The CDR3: CSVVTGDEKLFF. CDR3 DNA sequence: TGCAGCGTTGTAACAGGAGATGAAAAACTGTTTTTT.

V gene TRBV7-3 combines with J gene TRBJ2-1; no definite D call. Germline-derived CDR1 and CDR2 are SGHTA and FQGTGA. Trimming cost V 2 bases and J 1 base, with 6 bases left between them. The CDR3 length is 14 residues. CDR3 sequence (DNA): TGTGCCAGCAGCTTAGCAGGATCCTACAATGAGCAGTTCTTC. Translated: CASSLAGSYNEQFF.

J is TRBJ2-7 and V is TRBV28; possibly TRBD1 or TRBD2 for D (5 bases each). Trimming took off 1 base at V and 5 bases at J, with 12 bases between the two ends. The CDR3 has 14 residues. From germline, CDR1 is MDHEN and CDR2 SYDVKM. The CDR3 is CASSLYSGTHEQYF. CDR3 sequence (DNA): TGTGCCAGCAGTTTATATTCAGGGACCCACGAGCAGTACTTC.

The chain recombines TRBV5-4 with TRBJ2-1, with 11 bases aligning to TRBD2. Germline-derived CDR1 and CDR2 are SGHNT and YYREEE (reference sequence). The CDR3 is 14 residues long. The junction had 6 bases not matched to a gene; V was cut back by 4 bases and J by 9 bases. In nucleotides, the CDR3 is TGTGCCAGCAGCAAGGGACTAGCGGTGTTTGAGCAGTTCTTC. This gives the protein CASSKGLAVFEQFF.

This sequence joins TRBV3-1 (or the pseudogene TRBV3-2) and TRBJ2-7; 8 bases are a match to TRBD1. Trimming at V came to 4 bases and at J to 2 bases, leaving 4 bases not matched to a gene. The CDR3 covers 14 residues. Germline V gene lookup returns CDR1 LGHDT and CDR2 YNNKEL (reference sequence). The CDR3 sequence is CASSRQGLTYEQYF. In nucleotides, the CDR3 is TGTGCCAGCAGCCGACAGGGGTTAACCTACGAGCAGTACTTC.

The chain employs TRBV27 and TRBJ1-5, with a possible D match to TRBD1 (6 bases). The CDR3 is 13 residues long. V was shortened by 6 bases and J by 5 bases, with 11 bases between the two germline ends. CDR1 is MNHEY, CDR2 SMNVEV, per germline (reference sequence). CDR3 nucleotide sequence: TGTGCCAGCAGGAGGACAGCCCATCAGCCCCAGCATTTT. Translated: CASRRTAHQPQHF.

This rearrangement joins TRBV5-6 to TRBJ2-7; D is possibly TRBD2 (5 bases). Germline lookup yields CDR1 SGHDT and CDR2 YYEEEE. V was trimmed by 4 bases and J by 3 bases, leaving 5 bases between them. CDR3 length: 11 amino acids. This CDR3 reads CASSRDYEQYF. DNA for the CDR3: TGTGCCAGCAGCCGGGACTACGAGCAGTACTTC.

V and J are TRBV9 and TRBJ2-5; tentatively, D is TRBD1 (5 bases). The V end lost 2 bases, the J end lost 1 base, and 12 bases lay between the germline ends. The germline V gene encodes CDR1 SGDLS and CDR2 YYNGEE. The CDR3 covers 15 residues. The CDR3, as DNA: TGTGCCAGCAGCGTTCTGGGGCAGCCCCAAGAGACCCAGTACTTC. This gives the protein CASSVLGQPQETQYF.

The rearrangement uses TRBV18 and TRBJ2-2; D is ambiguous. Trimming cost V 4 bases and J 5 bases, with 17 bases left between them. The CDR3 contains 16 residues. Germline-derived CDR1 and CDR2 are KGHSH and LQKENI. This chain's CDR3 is CASSLVVRKGTGELFF. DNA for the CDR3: TGTGCCAGCTCACTGGTTGTTCGGAAGGGTACCGGGGAGCTGTTTTTT.

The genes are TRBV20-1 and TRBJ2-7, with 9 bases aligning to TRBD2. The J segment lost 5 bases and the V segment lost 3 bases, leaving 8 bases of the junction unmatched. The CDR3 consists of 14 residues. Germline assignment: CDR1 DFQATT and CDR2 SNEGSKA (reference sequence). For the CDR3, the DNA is TGCAGTGCTAGTAGCGGACTAGCGATACACGAGCAGTACTTC. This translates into CSASSGLAIHEQYF.

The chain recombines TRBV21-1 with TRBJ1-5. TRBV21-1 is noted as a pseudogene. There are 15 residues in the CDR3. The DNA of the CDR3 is TGTGCCAGCAGCAAAGAGGAACGTGGCGGTCAGCCCCAGCATTTT. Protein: CASSKEERGGQPQHF.

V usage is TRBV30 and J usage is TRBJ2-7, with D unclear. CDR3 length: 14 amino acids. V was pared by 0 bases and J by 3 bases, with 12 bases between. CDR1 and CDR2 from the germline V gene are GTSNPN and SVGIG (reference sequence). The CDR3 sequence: CAWSVLTPSYEQYF. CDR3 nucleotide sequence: TGTGCCTGGAGTGTACTGACACCAAGCTACGAGCAGTACTTC.

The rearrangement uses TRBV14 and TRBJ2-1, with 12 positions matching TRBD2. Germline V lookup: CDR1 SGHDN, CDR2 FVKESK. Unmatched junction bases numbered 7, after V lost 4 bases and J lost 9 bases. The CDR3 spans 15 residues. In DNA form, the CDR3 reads TGTGCCAGCAGCCCTCGACTAGCGGGAGTGGGTGAGCAGTTCTTC. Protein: CASSPRLAGVGEQFF.

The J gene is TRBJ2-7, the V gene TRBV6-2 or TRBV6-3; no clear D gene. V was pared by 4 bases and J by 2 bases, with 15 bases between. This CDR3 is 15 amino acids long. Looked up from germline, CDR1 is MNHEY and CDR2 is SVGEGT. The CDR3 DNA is TGTGCCAGCAGTTTCTTACCCAGGCCCACCTACGAGCAGTACTTC. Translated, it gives CASSFLPRPTYEQYF.